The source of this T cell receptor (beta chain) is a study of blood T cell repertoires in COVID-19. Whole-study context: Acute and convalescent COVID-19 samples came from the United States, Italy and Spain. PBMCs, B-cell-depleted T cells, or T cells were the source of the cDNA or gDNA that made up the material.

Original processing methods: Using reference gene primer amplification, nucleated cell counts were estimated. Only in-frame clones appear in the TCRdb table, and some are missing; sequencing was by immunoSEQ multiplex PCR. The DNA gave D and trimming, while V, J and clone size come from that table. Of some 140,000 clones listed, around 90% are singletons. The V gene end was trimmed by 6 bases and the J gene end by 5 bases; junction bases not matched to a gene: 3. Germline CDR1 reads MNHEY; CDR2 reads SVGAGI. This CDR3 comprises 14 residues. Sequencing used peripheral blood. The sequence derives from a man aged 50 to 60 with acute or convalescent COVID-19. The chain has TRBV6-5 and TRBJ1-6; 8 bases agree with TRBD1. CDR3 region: CASRRTGNNSPLHF. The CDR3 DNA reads TGTGCCAGCAGACGGACAGGGAATAATTCACCCCTCCACTTT.